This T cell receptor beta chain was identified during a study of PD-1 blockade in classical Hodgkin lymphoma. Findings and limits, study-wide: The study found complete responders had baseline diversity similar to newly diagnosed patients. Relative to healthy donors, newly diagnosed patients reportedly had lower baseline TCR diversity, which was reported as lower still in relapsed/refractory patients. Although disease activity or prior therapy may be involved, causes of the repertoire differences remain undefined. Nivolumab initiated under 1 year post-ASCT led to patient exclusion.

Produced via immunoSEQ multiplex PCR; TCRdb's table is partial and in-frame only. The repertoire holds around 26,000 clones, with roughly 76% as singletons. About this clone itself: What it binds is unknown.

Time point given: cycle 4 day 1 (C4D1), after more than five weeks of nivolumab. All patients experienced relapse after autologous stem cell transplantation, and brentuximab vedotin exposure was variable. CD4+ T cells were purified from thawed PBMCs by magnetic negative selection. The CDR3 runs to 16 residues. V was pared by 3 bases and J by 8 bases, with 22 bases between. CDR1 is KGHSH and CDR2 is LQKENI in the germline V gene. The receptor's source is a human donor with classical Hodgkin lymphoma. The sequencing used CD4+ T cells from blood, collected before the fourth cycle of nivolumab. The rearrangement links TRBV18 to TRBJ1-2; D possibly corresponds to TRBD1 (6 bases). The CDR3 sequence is CASSPLRAGAYEGYTF. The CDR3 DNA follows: TGTGCCAGCTCACCGTTAAGGGCGGGGGCCTATGAGGGCTACACCTTC.